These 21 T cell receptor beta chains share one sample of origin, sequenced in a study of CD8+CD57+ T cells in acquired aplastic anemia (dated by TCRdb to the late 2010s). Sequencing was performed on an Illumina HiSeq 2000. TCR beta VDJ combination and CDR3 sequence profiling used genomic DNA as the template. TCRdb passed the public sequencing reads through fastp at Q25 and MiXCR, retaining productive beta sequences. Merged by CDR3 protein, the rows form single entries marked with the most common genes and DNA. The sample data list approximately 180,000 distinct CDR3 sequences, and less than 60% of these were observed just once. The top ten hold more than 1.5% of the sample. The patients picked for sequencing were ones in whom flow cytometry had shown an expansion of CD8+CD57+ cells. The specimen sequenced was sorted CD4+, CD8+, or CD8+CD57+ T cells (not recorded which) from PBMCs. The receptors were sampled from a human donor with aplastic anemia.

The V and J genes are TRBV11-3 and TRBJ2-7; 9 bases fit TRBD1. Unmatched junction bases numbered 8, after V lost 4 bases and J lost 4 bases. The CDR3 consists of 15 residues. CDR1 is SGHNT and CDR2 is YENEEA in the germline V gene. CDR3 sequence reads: CASSYGTGPIYEQYF. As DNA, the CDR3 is TGTGCCAGCAGCTACGGGACAGGGCCGATTTACGAGCAGTACTTC. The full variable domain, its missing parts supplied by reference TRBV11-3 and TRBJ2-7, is EAGVVQSPRYKIIEKKQPVAFWCNPISGHNTLYWYLQNLGQGPELLIRYENEEAVDDSQLPKDRFSAERLKGVDSTLKIQPAELGDSAVYLCASSYGTGPIYEQYFGPGTRLTVT.

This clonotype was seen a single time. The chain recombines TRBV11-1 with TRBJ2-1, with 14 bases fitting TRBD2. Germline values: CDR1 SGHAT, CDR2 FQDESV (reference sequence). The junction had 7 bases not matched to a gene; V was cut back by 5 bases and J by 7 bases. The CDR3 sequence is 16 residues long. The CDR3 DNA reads TGTGCCAGCAGCGCGTCGACTAGCGGGAGGGGGAATGAGCAGTTCTTC. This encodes CASSASTSGRGNEQFF.

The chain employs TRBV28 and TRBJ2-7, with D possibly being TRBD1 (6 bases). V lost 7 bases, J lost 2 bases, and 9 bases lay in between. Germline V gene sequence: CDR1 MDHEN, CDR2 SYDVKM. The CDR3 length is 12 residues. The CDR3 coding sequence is TGTGCCAGCATCACAGGGACCTACGAGCAGTACTTC. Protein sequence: CASITGTYEQYF.

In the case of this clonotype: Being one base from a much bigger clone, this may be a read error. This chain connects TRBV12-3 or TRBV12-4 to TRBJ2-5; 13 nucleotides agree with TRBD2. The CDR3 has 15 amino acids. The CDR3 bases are TGTGCCAGCAGTGTGACTAGCGGGGGGAGAGAGACCCTGTACTTC. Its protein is CASSVTSGGRETLYF.

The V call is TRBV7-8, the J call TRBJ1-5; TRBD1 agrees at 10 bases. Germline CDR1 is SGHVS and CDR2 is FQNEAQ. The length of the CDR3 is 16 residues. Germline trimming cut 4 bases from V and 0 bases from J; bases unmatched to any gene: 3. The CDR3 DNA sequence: TGTGCCAGCAGCTCCCGGACAGGGGGTAGCAATCAGCCCCAGCATTTT. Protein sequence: CASSSRTGGSNQPQHF.

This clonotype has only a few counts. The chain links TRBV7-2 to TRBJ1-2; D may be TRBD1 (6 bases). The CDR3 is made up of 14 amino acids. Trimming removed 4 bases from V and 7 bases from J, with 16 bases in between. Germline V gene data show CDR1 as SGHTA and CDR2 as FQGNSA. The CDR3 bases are TGTGCCAGCAGCTCAGCGGGGGGGGCAGCTGGCTACACCTTC. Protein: CASSSAGGAAGYTF.

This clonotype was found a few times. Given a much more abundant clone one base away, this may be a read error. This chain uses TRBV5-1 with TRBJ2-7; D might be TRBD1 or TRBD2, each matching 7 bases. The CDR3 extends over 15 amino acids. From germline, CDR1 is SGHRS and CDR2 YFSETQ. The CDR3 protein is CASSLSGTAIYGQYF. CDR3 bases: TGCGCCAGCAGCTTGAGCGGGACAGCTATTTACGGGCAGTACTTC.

CDR3 residues: CATSRRTGVNNSPLHF. The CDR3 DNA reads as TGTGCCACCAGCAGGAGGACAGGGGTCAATAATTCACCCCTCCACTTT. The rearrangement joins TRBV15 to TRBJ1-6; TRBD1 aligns across 9 bases. The CDR3 contains 16 residues. V lost 3 bases and J lost 5; bases outside the gene matches: 5. Germline V gene lookup returns CDR1 LNHNV and CDR2 YYDKDF (reference sequence).

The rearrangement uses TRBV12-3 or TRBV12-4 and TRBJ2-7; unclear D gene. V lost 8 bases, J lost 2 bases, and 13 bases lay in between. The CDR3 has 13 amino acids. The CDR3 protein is CASAPSSTYEQYF. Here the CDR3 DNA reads TGTGCCAGCGCTCCTTCATCTACCTACGAGCAGTACTTC.

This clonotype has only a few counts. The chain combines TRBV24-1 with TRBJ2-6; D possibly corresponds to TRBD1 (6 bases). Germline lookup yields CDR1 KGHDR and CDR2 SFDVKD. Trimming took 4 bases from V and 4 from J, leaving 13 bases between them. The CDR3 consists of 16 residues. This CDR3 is CATSDSGEWGANVLTF. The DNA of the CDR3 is TGTGCCACCAGTGACTCAGGGGAGTGGGGGGCCAACGTCCTGACTTTC.

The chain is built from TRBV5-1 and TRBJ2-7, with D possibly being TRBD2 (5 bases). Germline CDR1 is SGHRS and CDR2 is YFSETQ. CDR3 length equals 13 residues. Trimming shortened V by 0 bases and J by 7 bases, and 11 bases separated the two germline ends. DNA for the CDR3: TGCGCCAGCAGCTTGGAGTCGACGGGGGAGCAGTACTTC. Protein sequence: CASSLESTGEQYF.

CDR3 protein: CASSSRDDSVVGTEAFF. The CDR3 DNA reads as TGTGCCAGCAGCAGCCGGGACGATTCCGTTGTTGGGACTGAAGCTTTCTTT. The rearrangement links TRBV11-1 to TRBJ1-1; perhaps TRBD1 as D (5 bases). Germline CDR1 and CDR2: SGHAT and FQDESV (reference sequence). Deletions cut 5 bases from V and 5 bases from J, with 24 bases between. There are 17 residues in the CDR3.

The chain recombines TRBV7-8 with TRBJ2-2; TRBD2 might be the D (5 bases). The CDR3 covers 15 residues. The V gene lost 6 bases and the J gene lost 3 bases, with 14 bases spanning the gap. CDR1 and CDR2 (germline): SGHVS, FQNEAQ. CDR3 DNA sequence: TGTGCCAGCAGACAACGGACTTTCCACACCGGGGAGCTGTTTTTT. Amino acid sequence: CASRQRTFHTGELFF.

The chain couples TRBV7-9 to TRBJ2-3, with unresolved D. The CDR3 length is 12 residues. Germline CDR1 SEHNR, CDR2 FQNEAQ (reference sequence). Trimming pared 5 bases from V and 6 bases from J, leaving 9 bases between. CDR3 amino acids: CASSLEVDTQYF. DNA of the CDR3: TGTGCCAGCAGCCTAGAAGTTGATACGCAGTATTTT.

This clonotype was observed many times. CDR3 sequence reads: CASSLGTAKETQYF. CDR3 sequence (DNA): TGCGCCAGCAGCTTGGGGACAGCCAAAGAGACCCAGTACTTC. The rearrangement links TRBV5-1 to TRBJ2-5; D might be TRBD1 (6 bases). The germline gives CDR1 SGHRS, CDR2 YFSETQ. The V end lost 0 bases, the J end lost 3 bases, and 9 bases lay between the germline ends. There are 14 residues in the CDR3. Together with reference TRBV5-1 and TRBJ2-5, the CDR3 gives the full variable domain: KAGVTQTPRYLIKTRGQQVTLSCSPISGHRSVSWYQQTPGQGLQFLFEYFSETQRNKGNFPGRFSGRQFSNSRSEMNVSTLELGDSALYLCASSLGTAKETQYFGPGTRLLVL.

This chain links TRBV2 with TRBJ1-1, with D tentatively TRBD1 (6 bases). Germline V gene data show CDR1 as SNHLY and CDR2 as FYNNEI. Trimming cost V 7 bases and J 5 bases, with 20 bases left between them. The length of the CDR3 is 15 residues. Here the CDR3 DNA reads TGTGCCAGCACCCCGAGGCTGGGGGCCGGGACTGAAGCTTTCTTT. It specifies CASTPRLGAGTEAFF.

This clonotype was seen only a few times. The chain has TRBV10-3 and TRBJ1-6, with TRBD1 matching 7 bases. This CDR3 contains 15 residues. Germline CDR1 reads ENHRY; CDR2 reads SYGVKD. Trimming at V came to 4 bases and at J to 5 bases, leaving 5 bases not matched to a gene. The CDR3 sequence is CAISGQGYDNSPLHF. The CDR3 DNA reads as TGTGCCATCAGTGGACAGGGATACGATAATTCACCCCTCCACTTT.

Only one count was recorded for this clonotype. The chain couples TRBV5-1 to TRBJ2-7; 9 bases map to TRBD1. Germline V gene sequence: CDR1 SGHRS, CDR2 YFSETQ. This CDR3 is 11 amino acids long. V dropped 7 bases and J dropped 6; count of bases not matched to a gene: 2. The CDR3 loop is CASGTGSEQYF. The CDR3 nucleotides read TGCGCCAGCGGGACAGGGTCCGAGCAGTACTTC.

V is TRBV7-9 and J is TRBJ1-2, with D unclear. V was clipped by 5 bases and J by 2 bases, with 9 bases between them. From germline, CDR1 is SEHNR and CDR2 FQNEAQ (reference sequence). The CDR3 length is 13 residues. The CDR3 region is CASSPLGNYGYTF. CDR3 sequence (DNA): TGTGCCAGCAGCCCTTTGGGAAACTATGGCTACACCTTC.

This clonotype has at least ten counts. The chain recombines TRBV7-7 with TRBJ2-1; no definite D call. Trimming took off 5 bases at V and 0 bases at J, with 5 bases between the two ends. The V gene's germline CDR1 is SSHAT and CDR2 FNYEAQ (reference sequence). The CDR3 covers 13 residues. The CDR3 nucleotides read TGTGCCAGCAGCCCGAGCTCCTACAATGAGCAGTTCTTC. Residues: CASSPSSYNEQFF.

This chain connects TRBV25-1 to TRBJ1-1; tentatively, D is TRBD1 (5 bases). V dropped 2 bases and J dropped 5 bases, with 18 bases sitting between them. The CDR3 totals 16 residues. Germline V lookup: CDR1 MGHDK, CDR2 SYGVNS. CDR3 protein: CASSEGGRVVKTEAFF. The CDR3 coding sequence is TGTGCCAGCAGTGAAGGTGGCAGGGTAGTTAAGACTGAAGCTTTCTTT.